These 5 T cell receptor beta chains were sequenced from one sample in a study of shared clonotypes between healthy human individuals. The assay was immunoSEQ multiplex PCR, and TCRdb's table has in-frame clones only and misses some. The sample records over 1.5 million clones, around 98% being singletons. Sequencing was done on a sample of naive CD4+ T cells sorted from blood. Documented subset: CD45RA+ positively selected. These receptor sequences come from a man younger than 40 in good health.

A remark on this clone: The same CDR3 arises from other DNA sequences in this sample as well. V usage is TRBV5-4 and J usage is TRBJ2-5, with no clear D. The CDR3 is 13 amino acids. V lost 3 bases, J lost 1 base, and 7 bases lay in between. CDR1 SGHNT and CDR2 YYREEE come from the germline V gene (reference sequence). The CDR3 nucleotides read TGTGCCAGCAGCTCCGGGCCCCAAGAGACCCAGTACTTC. Translation gives CASSSGPQETQYF.

The V gene is TRBV10-3, the J gene TRBJ2-5; TRBD2 might be the D (6 bases). The CDR3 is made up of 15 amino acids. Per germline, CDR1 ENHRY and CDR2 SYGVKD. Deletions cut 0 bases from V and 5 bases from J, with 13 bases between. The CDR3, as DNA: TGTGCCATCAGTGAGTCTGGAGGGGCAGGGGAGACCCAGTACTTC. Protein sequence: CAISESGGAGETQYF.

The chain links TRBV5-4 to TRBJ2-5, with D possibly matching TRBD2 (6 bases). Germline V gene data show CDR1 as SGHNT and CDR2 as YYREEE (reference sequence). With 0 bases removed from V and 4 bases from J, the gap between germline ends came to 10 bases. This CDR3 is built from 14 residues. CDR3 nucleotides: TGTGCCAGCAGCTTGGGCGGGACCGCAGAGACCCAGTACTTC. This codes for CASSLGGTAETQYF.

The rearrangement uses TRBV10-1 and TRBJ2-1; D perhaps matches TRBD2 (6 bases). The V gene's germline CDR1 is WNHNN and CDR2 SYGVQD (reference sequence). The CDR3 runs 15 residues. Trimming pared 5 bases from V and 7 bases from J, leaving 18 bases between. The DNA of the CDR3 is TGCGCCAGCAGTACCCCAGGCGGAGGGTCTAATGAGCAGTTCTTC. Translation: CASSTPGGGSNEQFF.

As concerns this clone: This CDR3 is also generated by other DNA sequences in the sample. The V and J genes are TRBV6-4 and TRBJ1-1; no clear D gene. Per the germline V gene, CDR1 is MRHNA and CDR2 is SNTAGT. CDR3 size: 13 residues. V was pared by 4 bases and J by 1 base, with 7 bases between. CDR3 sequence reads: CASSVKENTEAFF. The CDR3 DNA reads as TGTGCCAGCAGTGTTAAGGAGAACACTGAAGCTTTCTTT.